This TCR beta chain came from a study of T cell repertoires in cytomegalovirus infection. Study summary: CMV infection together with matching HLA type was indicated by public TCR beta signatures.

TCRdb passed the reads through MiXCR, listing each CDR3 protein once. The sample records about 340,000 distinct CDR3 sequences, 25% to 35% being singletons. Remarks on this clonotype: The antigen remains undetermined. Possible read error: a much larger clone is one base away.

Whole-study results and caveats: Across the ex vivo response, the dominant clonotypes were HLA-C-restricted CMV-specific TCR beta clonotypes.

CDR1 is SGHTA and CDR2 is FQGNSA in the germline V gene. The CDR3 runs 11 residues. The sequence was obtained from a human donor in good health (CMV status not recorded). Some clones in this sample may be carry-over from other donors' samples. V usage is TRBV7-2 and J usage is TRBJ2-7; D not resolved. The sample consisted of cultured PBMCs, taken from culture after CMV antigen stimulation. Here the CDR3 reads CASSPRYEEYF. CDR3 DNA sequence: TGTGCCAGCAGCCCACGCTACGAGGAGTACTTC.